This TCR beta chain comes out of a study of human CD8 memory T cell subsets. The authors made TCR beta libraries using UMI-labeled 5' RACE. TCRdb reprocessed the 5' RACE reads; each CDR3 protein has one entry and no DNA is given. This sample's clone table lists under 6,500 distinct CDR3 sequences. The authors enriched total CD8+ T cells by negative magnetic separation. Germline-derived CDR1 and CDR2 are MNHEY and SMNVEV (reference sequence). CDR3 length: 12 residues. Note on this clonotype: Its antigen is still unknown.

Whole-study findings and limits: Measured by normalized Shannon-Wiener diversity, stem-like memory and precursor exhausted T cells were similarly high in diversity, which was not the case for effector memory cells. Stem-like memory and precursor exhausted T cell repertoires showed minimal mutual overlap. Compared with precursor exhausted T cells, stem-like memory T cells were suggested by Chao1 estimates to be more diverse.

The TCR was taken from a human donor in good health. The chain combines TRBV27 with TRBJ2-7. Sequenced sample: CD8+ effector memory T cells (TEM) sorted from PBMCs. This sample's subset: effector memory CD8 T cells, CCR7- CD45RO+ CD95+. CDR3 sequence reads: CASSSSPYEQYF.